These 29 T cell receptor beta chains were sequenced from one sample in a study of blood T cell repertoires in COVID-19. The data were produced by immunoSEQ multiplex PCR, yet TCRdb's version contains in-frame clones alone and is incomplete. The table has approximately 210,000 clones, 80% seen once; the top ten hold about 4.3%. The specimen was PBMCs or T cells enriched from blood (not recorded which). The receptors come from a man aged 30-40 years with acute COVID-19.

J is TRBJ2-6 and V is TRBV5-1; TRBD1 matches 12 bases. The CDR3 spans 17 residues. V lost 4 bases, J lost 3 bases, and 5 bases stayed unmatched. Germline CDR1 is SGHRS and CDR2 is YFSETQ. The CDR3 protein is CASSGTGGASGANVLTF. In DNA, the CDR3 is TGCGCCAGCAGCGGGACAGGGGGCGCGAGTGGGGCCAACGTCCTGACTTTC.

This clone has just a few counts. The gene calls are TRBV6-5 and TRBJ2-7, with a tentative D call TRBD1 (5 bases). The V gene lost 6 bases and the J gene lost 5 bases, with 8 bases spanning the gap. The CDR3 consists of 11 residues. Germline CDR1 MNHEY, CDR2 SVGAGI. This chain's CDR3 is CASRRQNEQYF. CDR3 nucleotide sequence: TGTGCCAGCAGGCGACAGAACGAGCAGTACTTC.

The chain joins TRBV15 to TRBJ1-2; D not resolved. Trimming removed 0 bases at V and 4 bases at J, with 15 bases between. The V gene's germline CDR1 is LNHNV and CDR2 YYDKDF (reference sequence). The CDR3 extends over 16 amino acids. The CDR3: CATSRDRGPSLYGYTF. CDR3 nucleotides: TGTGCCACCAGCAGAGATCGAGGCCCGAGCCTCTATGGCTACACCTTC.

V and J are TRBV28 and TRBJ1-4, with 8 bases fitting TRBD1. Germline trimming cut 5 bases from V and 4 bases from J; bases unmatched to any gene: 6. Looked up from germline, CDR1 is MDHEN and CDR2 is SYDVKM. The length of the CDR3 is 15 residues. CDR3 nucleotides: TGTGCCAGCAGTCTCACAGACAGGGGTAATGAAAAACTGTTTTTT. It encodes CASSLTDRGNEKLFF.

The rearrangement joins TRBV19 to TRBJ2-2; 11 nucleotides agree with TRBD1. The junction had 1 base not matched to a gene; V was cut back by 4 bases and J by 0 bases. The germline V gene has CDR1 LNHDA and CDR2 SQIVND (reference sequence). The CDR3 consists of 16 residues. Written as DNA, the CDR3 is TGTGCCAGTAGTAAGGGACAGGGGGCGAACACCGGGGAGCTGTTTTTT. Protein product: CASSKGQGANTGELFF.

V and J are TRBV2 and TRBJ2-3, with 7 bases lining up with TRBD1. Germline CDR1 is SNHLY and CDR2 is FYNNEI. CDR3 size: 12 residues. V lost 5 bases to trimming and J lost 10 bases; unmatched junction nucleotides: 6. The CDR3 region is CASSLETGSQYF. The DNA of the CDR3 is TGTGCCAGCAGTCTTGAGACAGGGTCGCAGTATTTT.

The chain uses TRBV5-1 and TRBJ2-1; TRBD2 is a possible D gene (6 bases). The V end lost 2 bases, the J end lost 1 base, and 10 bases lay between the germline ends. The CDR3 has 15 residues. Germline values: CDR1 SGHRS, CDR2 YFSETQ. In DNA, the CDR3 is TGCGCCAGCAGCTTAGCGGGTTGGTCCTACAATGAGCAGTTCTTC. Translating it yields CASSLAGWSYNEQFF.

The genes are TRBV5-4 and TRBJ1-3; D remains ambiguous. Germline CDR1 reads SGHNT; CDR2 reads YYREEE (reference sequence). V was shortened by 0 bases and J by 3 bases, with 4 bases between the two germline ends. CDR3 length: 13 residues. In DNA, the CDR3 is TGTGCCAGCAGCTTGGCCGGTGGAAACACCATATATTTT. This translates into CASSLAGGNTIYF.

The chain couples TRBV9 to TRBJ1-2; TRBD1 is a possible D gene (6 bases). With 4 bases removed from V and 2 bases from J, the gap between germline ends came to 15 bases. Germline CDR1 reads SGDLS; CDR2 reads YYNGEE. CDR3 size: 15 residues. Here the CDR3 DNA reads TGTGCCAGCAGCCCTCTGGGAGGGGGGAACTATGGCTACACCTTC. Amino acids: CASSPLGGGNYGYTF. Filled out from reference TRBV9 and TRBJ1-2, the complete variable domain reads DSGVTQTPKHLITATGQRVTLRCSPRSGDLSVYWYQQSLDQGLQFLIQYYNGEERAKGNILERFSAQQFPDLHSELNLSSLELGDSALYFCASSPLGGGNYGYTFGSGTRLTVV.

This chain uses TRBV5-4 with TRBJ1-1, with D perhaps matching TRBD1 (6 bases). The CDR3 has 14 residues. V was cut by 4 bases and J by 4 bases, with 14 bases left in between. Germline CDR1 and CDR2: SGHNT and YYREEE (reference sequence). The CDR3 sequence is CASSPPTGPTEAFF. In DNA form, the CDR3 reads TGTGCCAGCAGCCCTCCGACAGGACCCACTGAAGCTTTCTTT.

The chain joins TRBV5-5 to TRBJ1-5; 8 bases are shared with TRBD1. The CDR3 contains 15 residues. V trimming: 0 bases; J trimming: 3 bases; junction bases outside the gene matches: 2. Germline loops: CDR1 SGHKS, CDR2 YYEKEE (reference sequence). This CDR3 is CASSLGQGANQPQHF. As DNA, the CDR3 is TGTGCCAGCAGCTTGGGCCAGGGGGCCAATCAGCCCCAGCATTTT.

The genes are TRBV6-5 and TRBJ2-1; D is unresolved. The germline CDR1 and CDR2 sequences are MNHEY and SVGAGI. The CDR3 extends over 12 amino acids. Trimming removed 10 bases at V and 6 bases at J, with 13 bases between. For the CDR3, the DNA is TGTGCCACTACTCTTCCCTCCAATGAGCAGTTCTTC. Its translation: CATTLPSNEQFF.

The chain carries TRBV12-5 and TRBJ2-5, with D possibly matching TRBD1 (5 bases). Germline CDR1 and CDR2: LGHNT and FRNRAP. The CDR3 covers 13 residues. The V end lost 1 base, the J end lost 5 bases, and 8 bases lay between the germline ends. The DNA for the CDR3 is TGTGCTAGTGGTTTGGGACAGAGGGAGACCCAGTACTTC. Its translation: CASGLGQRETQYF.

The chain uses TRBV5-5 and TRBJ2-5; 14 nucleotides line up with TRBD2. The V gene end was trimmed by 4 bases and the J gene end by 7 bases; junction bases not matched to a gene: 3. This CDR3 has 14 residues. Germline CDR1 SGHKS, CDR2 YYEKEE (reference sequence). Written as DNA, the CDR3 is TGTGCCAGCAGCGGCGGACTAGCGGGGGGGACCCAGTACTTC. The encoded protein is CASSGGLAGGTQYF.

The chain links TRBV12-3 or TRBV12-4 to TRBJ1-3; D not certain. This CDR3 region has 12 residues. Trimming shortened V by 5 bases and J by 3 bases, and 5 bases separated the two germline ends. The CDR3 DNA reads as TGTGCCAGCAGTGGGAGTGGAAACACCATATATTTT. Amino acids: CASSGSGNTIYF.

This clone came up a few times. CDR3 DNA sequence: TGTGCCAGCACTAGACTCCTTAACTATGGCTACACCTTC. Translated: CASTRLLNYGYTF. The chain has TRBV2 and TRBJ1-2; D unclear. Germline assignment: CDR1 SNHLY and CDR2 FYNNEI. The CDR3 is made up of 13 amino acids. The germline V and J ends were trimmed by 7 bases and 1 base, with 10 bases remaining between them.

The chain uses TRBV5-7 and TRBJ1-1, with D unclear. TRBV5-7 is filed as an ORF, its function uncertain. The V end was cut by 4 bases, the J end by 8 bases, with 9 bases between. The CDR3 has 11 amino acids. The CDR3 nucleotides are TGTGCCAGCAGCCGGGAAGCCGAAGCTTTCTTT. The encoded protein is CASSREAEAFF.

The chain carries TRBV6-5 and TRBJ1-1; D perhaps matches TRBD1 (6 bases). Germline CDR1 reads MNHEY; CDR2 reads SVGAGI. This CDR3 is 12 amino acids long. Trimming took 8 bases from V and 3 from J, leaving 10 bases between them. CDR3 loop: CASGQLYTEAFF. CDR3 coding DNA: TGTGCCAGCGGACAGTTATACACTGAAGCTTTCTTT.

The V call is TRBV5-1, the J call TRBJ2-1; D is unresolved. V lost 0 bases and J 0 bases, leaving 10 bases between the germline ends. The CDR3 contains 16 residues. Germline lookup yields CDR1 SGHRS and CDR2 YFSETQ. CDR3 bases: TGCGCCAGCAGCTTGGGACACAAGAGCTCCTACAATGAGCAGTTCTTC. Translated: CASSLGHKSSYNEQFF.

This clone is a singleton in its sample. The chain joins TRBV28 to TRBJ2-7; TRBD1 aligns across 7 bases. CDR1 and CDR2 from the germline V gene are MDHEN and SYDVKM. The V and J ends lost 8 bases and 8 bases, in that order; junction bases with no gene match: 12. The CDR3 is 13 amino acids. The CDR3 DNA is TGTGCCAGCTCCACAGGGGTTAAATCTCAGCAGTACTTC. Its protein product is CASSTGVKSQQYF.

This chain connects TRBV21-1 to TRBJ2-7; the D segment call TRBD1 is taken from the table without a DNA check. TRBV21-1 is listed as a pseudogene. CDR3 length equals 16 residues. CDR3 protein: CASNTGSRTENYEQYF. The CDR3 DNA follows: TGTGCCAGCAACACAGGTAGCCGGACGGAAAACTACGAGCAGTACTTC.

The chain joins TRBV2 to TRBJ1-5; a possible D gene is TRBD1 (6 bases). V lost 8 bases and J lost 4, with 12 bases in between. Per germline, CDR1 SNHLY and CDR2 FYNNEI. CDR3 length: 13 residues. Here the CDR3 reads CASETGQNQPQHF. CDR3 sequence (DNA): TGTGCCAGCGAAACAGGGCAGAATCAGCCCCAGCATTTT.

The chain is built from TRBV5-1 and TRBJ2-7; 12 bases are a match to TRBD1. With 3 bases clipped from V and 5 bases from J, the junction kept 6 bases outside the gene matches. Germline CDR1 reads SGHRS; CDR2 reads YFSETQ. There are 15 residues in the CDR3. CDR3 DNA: TGCGCCAGCAGCTCCACGGGACAGGGGGCGCACGAGCAGTACTTC. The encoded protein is CASSSTGQGAHEQYF.

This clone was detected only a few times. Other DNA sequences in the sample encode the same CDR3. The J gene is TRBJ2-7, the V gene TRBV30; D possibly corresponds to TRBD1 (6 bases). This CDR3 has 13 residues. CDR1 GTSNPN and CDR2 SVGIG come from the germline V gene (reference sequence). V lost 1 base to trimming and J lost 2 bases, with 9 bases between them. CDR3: CAWSDQGPYEQYF. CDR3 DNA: TGTGCCTGGAGTGATCAGGGGCCCTACGAGCAGTACTTC.

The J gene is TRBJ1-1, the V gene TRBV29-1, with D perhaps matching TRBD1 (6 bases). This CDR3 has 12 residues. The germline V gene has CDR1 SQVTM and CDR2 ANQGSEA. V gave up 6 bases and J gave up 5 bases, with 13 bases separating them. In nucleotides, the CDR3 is TGCAGCGTGGATAACAGGGAGACTGAAGCTTTCTTT. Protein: CSVDNRETEAFF.

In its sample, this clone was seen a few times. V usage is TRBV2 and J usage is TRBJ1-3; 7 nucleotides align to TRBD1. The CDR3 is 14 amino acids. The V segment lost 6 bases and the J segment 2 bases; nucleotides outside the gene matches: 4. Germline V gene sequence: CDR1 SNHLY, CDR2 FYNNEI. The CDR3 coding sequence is TGTGCCAGCAGGTCTGGGACAGCTGGAAACACCATATATTTT. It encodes CASRSGTAGNTIYF.

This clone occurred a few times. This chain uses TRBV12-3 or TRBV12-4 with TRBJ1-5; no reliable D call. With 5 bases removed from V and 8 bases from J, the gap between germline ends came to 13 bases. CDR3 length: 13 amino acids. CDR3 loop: CASSVSAAEPQHF. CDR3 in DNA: TGTGCCAGCAGTGTTTCGGCGGCCGAGCCCCAGCATTTT.

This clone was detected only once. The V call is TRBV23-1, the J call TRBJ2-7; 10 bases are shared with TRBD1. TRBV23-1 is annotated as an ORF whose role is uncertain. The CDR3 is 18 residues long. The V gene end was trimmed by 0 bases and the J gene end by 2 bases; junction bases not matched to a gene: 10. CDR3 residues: CASSQSAGQGLPPYEQYF. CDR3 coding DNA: TGCGCCAGCAGTCAATCTGCGGGACAGGGGCTCCCACCCTACGAGCAGTACTTC.

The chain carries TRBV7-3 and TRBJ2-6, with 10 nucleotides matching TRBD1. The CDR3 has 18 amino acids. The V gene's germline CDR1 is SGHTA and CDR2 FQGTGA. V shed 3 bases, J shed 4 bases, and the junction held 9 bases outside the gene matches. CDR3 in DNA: TGTGCCAGCAGCTTTCGACCGGGACAGGGGTTCGGGGCCAACGTCCTGACTTTC. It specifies CASSFRPGQGFGANVLTF.